What follows are 20 T cell receptor beta chains derived from one specimen sequenced in a study of control samples from healthy donors and cancer patients. The repertoire was sequenced with immunoSEQ multiplex PCR; TCRdb's copy has only in-frame clones and lacks some. The table lists approximately 160,000 clones, more than 85% of them singletons. The sequencing input was blood. These receptors originate from a woman between 40 and 50 years old in good health.

The chain combines TRBV3-1 (or the pseudogene TRBV3-2) with TRBJ2-7, with D perhaps TRBD1 (6 bases). Trimming removed 4 bases at V and 4 bases at J, with 14 bases between. CDR1 LGHDT and CDR2 YNNKEL come from the germline V gene (reference sequence). The CDR3 totals 14 residues. The CDR3 loop is CASSPRDTFYEQYF. As DNA, the CDR3 is TGTGCCAGCAGCCCCCGGGACACGTTTTACGAGCAGTACTTC.

Remarks on this clone: Sequence at one end of the junction differs from germline and may be a read error. This chain joins TRBV7-9 and TRBJ1-1, with a possible D match to TRBD1 (5 bases). The germline gives CDR1 SEHNR, CDR2 FQNEAQ (reference sequence). This CDR3 has 14 amino acids. CDR3: CVSSQFQGGAEAFF. The DNA for the CDR3 is TGTGTCAGCAGCCAATTCCAGGGCGGGGCTGAAGCTTTCTTT.

This clone has just one count. V is TRBV27 and J is TRBJ1-2; 8 bases line up with TRBD1. CDR1 MNHEY and CDR2 SMNVEV come from the germline V gene (reference sequence). The length of the CDR3 is 16 residues. V lost 5 bases and J lost 7; bases outside the gene matches: 15. CDR3 protein: CASSRHQSGTGGGYTF. DNA of the CDR3: TGTGCCAGCAGTCGTCATCAATCCGGGACAGGTGGTGGCTACACCTTC.

This chain links TRBV7-6 with TRBJ2-1; D perhaps matches TRBD1 (5 bases). V lost 5 bases and J lost 9, with 17 bases in between. Germline assignment: CDR1 SGHVS and CDR2 FNYEAQ. This CDR3 spans 14 amino acids. The CDR3 nucleotides read TGTGCCAGCAGCACAGGTCCCCTACCATTTGAGCAGTTCTTC. Amino acid sequence: CASSTGPLPFEQFF.

This clone is a singleton in its sample. The V and J genes are TRBV7-9 and TRBJ1-1; D remains ambiguous. The V gene's germline CDR1 is SEHNR and CDR2 FQNEAQ (reference sequence). CDR3 size: 13 residues. V was clipped by 11 bases and J by 5 bases, with 18 bases between them. The CDR3: CAGAPGGWTEAFF. CDR3 DNA: TGTGCCGGCGCCCCGGGAGGATGGACTGAAGCTTTCTTT.

The chain combines TRBV6-5 with TRBJ2-7; possible D gene TRBD1, 6 bases. The CDR3 spans 14 residues. The V gene's germline CDR1 is MNHEY and CDR2 SVGAGI. Trimming left V 2 bases short and J 6 bases short, with 14 bases between. This CDR3 is CASSYVGAVSEQYF. The CDR3 bases are TGTGCCAGCAGTTACGTGGGGGCGGTCAGCGAGCAGTACTTC.

The V and J genes are TRBV6-5 and TRBJ1-2; D unresolved. Trimming stripped 2 bases from V and 8 bases from J, with 12 bases between. Germline V gene lookup returns CDR1 MNHEY and CDR2 SVGAGI. This CDR3 is 13 amino acids long. Here the CDR3 reads CASSYPTGRGYTF. The CDR3, as DNA: TGTGCCAGCAGTTACCCGACGGGTAGGGGCTACACCTTC.

This chain links TRBV27 with TRBJ2-2; no clear D. Deletions cut 2 bases from V and 5 bases from J, with 9 bases between. This CDR3 has 14 residues. The V gene's germline CDR1 is MNHEY and CDR2 SMNVEV (reference sequence). The CDR3 spells CASSLGIGTGELFF. The CDR3 DNA reads TGTGCCAGCAGTTTAGGGATTGGGACCGGGGAGCTGTTTTTT.

The chain has TRBV2 and TRBJ2-7, with 12 positions matching TRBD1. CDR1 is SNHLY and CDR2 is FYNNEI in the germline V gene. Trimming at V came to 5 bases and at J to 9 bases, leaving 11 bases not matched to a gene. The length of the CDR3 is 15 residues. This CDR3 reads CASSPTGTGGLWQYF. The CDR3 DNA reads as TGTGCCAGCAGTCCGACCGGGACAGGGGGCTTGTGGCAGTACTTC.

With respect to this clone: In the same sample, other DNA sequences code for this CDR3. This chain links TRBV7-3 with TRBJ2-6; D gene unclear. Germline-derived CDR1 and CDR2 are SGHTA and FQGTGA. V was pared by 2 bases and J by 2 bases, with 7 bases between. The CDR3 spans 15 residues. CDR3 in amino acids: CASSLQGAGANVLTF. DNA for the CDR3: TGTGCCAGCAGCTTACAAGGCGCTGGGGCCAACGTCCTGACTTTC. The variable domain in full, completed from reference TRBV7-3 and TRBJ2-6, reads GAGVSQTPSNKVTEKGKYVELRCDPISGHTALYWYRQSLGQGPEFLIYFQGTGAADDSGLPNDRFFAVRPEGSVSTLKIQRTERGDSAVYLCASSLQGAGANVLTFGAGSRLTVL.

The chain employs TRBV10-2 and TRBJ1-1; no definite D call. Trimming removed 10 bases at V and 4 bases at J, with 13 bases between. CDR3 length: 12 residues. The germline V gene has CDR1 WSHSY and CDR2 SAAADI. In DNA form, the CDR3 reads TGCGCCACGAGGGAGTTAAGCACTGAAGCTTTCTTT. This sequence encodes CATRELSTEAFF.

This chain connects TRBV5-1 to TRBJ2-7; no clear D gene. The CDR3 sequence is 14 residues long. Germline V CDR1 and CDR2: SGHRS, YFSETQ. V was clipped by 0 bases and J by 1 base, with 8 bases between them. This chain's CDR3 is CASSLEPPSYEQYF. CDR3 in DNA: TGCGCCAGCAGCTTGGAGCCACCATCCTACGAGCAGTACTTC.

The gene calls are TRBV5-1 and TRBJ1-1; D is perhaps TRBD1 (6 bases). V lost 4 bases, J lost 1 base, and 14 bases lay in between. Germline CDR1 is SGHRS and CDR2 is YFSETQ. The CDR3 spans 15 residues. In DNA form, the CDR3 reads TGCGCCAGCAGCCCACCCGGGACACCGAACACTGAAGCTTTCTTT. Translating gives CASSPPGTPNTEAFF.

This clone has just one count. The V call is TRBV5-1, the J call TRBJ1-3; TRBD1 is a possible D gene (6 bases). Per the germline V gene, CDR1 is SGHRS and CDR2 is YFSETQ. CDR3 length equals 16 residues. Trimming pared 4 bases from V and 2 bases from J, leaving 16 bases between. CDR3 nucleotides: TGCGCCAGCAGCCAACAACAAACAGGGACTGGAAACACCATATATTTT. It is translated as CASSQQQTGTGNTIYF.

This chain uses TRBV6-5 with TRBJ1-5; TRBD1 matches 8 bases. V lost 10 bases to trimming and J lost 7 bases; unmatched junction nucleotides: 9. This CDR3 contains 13 residues. Germline CDR1 is MNHEY and CDR2 is SVGAGI. CDR3 sequence: CAILDRGDQPQHF. Here the CDR3 DNA reads TGTGCCATCCTCGACAGGGGTGACCAGCCCCAGCATTTT.

This clone was recorded once. This same CDR3 is encoded by further DNA sequences in the sample. The chain uses TRBV5-1 and TRBJ2-7; TRBD2 might be the D (6 bases). Germline loops: CDR1 SGHRS, CDR2 YFSETQ. This CDR3 has 14 amino acids. With 3 bases removed from V and 1 base from J, the gap between germline ends came to 11 bases. The CDR3 loop is CASSSGGGSYEQYF. In DNA form, the CDR3 reads TGCGCCAGCAGCTCAGGTGGGGGGTCCTACGAGCAGTACTTC.

In its sample, this clone was seen once. This rearrangement joins TRBV7-8 to TRBJ2-3; D uncertain. Germline-derived CDR1 and CDR2 are SGHVS and FQNEAQ. Trimming took 11 bases from V and 0 from J, leaving 12 bases between them. This CDR3 region has 13 residues. This CDR3 is CASRAASTDTQYF. In DNA, the CDR3 is TGTGCCTCCCGGGCGGCTAGCACAGATACGCAGTATTTT.

V and J are TRBV19 and TRBJ1-1; the D is unclear. The V gene lost 8 bases and the J gene lost 1 base, with 8 bases spanning the gap. Germline V gene lookup returns CDR1 LNHDA and CDR2 SQIVND (reference sequence). The CDR3 covers 12 residues. For the CDR3, the DNA is TGTGCCAGTTATGAGGGGAACACTGAAGCTTTCTTT. It codes for CASYEGNTEAFF.

The rearrangement uses TRBV5-1 and TRBJ1-2; D possibly corresponds to TRBD1 (6 bases). CDR3 length: 13 amino acids. V was trimmed by 0 bases and J by 8 bases, leaving 11 bases between them. CDR1 and CDR2 (germline): SGHRS, YFSETQ. The CDR3 reads CASSLDGGQGYTF. CDR3 coding DNA: TGCGCCAGCAGCTTGGATGGGGGGCAAGGCTACACCTTC.

The CDR3 DNA sequence: TGTGCCAGCAGCCCAGCTTACGAGACCCAGTACTTC. Its translation is CASSPAYETQYF. The chain couples TRBV7-9 to TRBJ2-5, with D uncertain. The CDR3 consists of 12 residues. Trimming cost V 5 bases and J 5 bases, with 9 bases left between them. Per germline, CDR1 SEHNR and CDR2 FQNEAQ (reference sequence).